This TCR beta chain emerged from a study of blood T cell repertoires in COVID-19 (TCRdb year 2020). Study-wide context: Samples from collaborators originated in the United States, Italy and Spain and spanned both the acute and convalescent phases of COVID-19. The prospective study material was composed of cDNA or gDNA derived from T cells, B-cell-depleted T cells, or PBMCs. Deeply sampled blood TCRbeta repertoires from subjects exposed to, actively infected with, or recovered from COVID-19 were included in the dataset. A freely available public database, intended as a resource for researchers studying the immune response to SARS-CoV-2, is where the repertoires were released. Samples were obtained from the ongoing ImmuneRACE study (first 160 participants) and from 1,200 or so subjects provided by 6 global collaborators. A de-identified subject ID, COVID-19 status, age in years and sex were almost always included in the sample metadata. Where available, HLA class I and class II types were obtained from metadata supplied by the sample provider rather than from assay-based typing.

CDR1 MNHNY and CDR2 SVGAGI are derived from the germline V gene (reference sequence). Germline trimming amounts to 4 bases on V and 2 bases on J, with 10 as the count of junction bases outside the gene matches. The CDR3, from cysteine to phenylalanine, totals 16 residues. Kept here is only the CDR3 DNA, which spans 48 bases and is read in frame from base 1. TCRbeta CDR3 regions were amplified from genomic DNA by means of the immunoSEQ Assay, a bias-controlled multiplex PCR. Per the authors' processing: The number of nucleated cells in each sample was estimated from the amplification of reference gene primers within the assay. To quantify the absolute abundance of each unique TCRbeta CDR3 rearrangement, sequence reads were collapsed and filtered. For each sample, productive Simpson clonality was calculated as the square root of Simpson's diversity index over productive rearrangements. Entries here come from immuneACCESS through TCRdb and include only in-frame sequences with V and J called. Some clones fail to appear in such tables; in the studies checked, an unresolved V gene covers under half of the shortfall, and the cause of the remainder is unknown. The V and J calls and clone size are taken from that table; D and trimming were inferred from the DNA. In all, the sample holds 170,000 or so clones, and just under 80% of those were seen once. Approximately 6.2% of the sample belongs to the ten largest clones.

Concerning this clone: Its antigen specificity is not known. No base-level quality is on record; no much larger clone is a single base apart.

Whole blood was collected in K2EDTA tubes by collaborating institutions according to the institutions' own protocols. Collaborator samples were shipped for TCRbeta analysis as frozen whole blood, isolated PBMCs, or DNA extracted from either sample type. Points the paper makes about the study in general: Clinical and demographic metadata were provided uncurated, with the amount varying by source and participant.

The sample was peripheral blood. Recombination connected TRBV6-6 to TRBJ2-7; TRBD1 matches 8 bases in the middle. This clonotype was obtained from a man in his 70s with active or convalescent COVID-19. The CDR3 here reads CASSSDRTGNTYEQYF. At the DNA level, the sequence is TGTGCCAGCAGTTCGGATAGGACAGGGAATACCTACGAGCAGTACTTC.